This T cell receptor (beta chain) appears in the sequencing data of a study of T-cell reconstitution after alpha-beta-depleted transplantation in children. General study findings and limits: Several hundred expanded graft clones reportedly were the source of alpha-beta T cells about two months after transplant. At day 60, the high TCRbeta diversity found in some patients originated from recipient T cells and thymic progenitors that had survived. By one year post-transplant, T-cell counts and diversity largely arose from T cells that were newly produced.

The authors prepared the TCRbeta library with unique molecular identifiers. Each CDR3 protein gets one entry after TCRdb re-called the PCR reads with MiXCR. Of approximately 15,000 distinct CDR3 sequences in the sample, 9.5% to 15% are singletons; the top ten hold over 55%. The sample holds many counts of this clonotype. Its specificity is not known. This CDR3 has 15 residues. Trimming pared 3 bases from V and 3 bases from J, leaving 12 bases between. The sequencing here drew on PBMCs, mostly from graft donor cells, taken 180 days after TCRalphabeta/CD19-depleted stem cell transplant. V is TRBV12-3 or TRBV12-4 and J is TRBJ2-1; weak D call: TRBD2 (6 bases). This TCR derives from a boy under two years old who had a stem cell transplant for Wiskott-Aldrich syndrome, so the T cells may come from the graft donor. The CDR3, as DNA: TGTGCCAGCAGTTTCTTAGCGGTCTTCTACAATGAGCAGTTCTTC. It yields the protein CASSFLAVFYNEQFF.